Listed here are 8 T cell receptor beta chains from one sample, sequenced in a study of blood T cell repertoires in COVID-19. The table came from immunoSEQ multiplex PCR; TCRdb's copy has only in-frame clones and leaves some out. Found here are more than 85,000 clones, 85% to 90% of them singletons; the top ten hold more than 3.5%. Sequencing was carried out using peripheral blood. These receptors all come from a human donor with COVID-19, enrolled during active disease. The donor label of this sample is uncertain.

This clone was recorded only once. The chain has TRBV18 and TRBJ2-2; possibly TRBD2 for D (5 bases). Trimming stripped 3 bases from V and 6 bases from J, with 14 bases between. CDR1 and CDR2 from the germline V gene are KGHSH and LQKENI. This CDR3 spans 15 amino acids. The CDR3 DNA is TGTGCCAGCTCACCGTACGGGAATGAGGCCGGGGAGCTGTTTTTT. Translated, it gives CASSPYGNEAGELFF.

This clone was seen once. V is TRBV12-3 or TRBV12-4 and J is TRBJ1-5; D is possibly TRBD1 (6 bases). This CDR3 is 13 amino acids long. The ends were cut back, 6 bases at V and 4 bases at J, with 10 bases in the middle. CDR3 nucleotide sequence: TGTGCCAGCAGGTCCACAGGGAATCAGCCCCAGCATTTT. Translation gives CASRSTGNQPQHF.

The chain has TRBV11-3 and TRBJ2-2; TRBD1 might be the D (5 bases). The germline V gene encodes CDR1 SGHNT and CDR2 YENEEA. The CDR3 has 17 residues. With 5 bases removed from V and 1 base from J, the gap between germline ends came to 17 bases. The CDR3 sequence: CASSARGHQVNTGELFF. CDR3 sequence (DNA): TGTGCCAGCAGCGCTAGGGGCCACCAAGTGAACACCGGGGAGCTGTTTTTT.

This chain uses TRBV27 with TRBJ1-2; 7 bases align to TRBD1. J was trimmed by 5 bases and V by 4 bases; bases with no gene match: 4. CDR1 and CDR2 (germline): MNHEY, SMNVEV (reference sequence). The CDR3 totals 13 residues. The CDR3 here is CASSSRGDYGYTF. In DNA, the CDR3 is TGTGCCAGCAGTTCCAGGGGGGATTATGGCTACACCTTC.

The CDR3 DNA sequence: TGTGCCAGCAGCGTAGGAGGCAGGCGGGCAGATACGCAGTATTTT. Translating it yields CASSVGGRRADTQYF. This sequence joins TRBV9 and TRBJ2-3; TRBD2 might be the D (5 bases). V was shortened by 0 bases and J by 4 bases, with 12 bases between the two germline ends. CDR3 size: 15 residues. In germline, CDR1 is SGDLS, CDR2 YYNGEE.

V is TRBV28 and J is TRBJ1-6; weak D call: TRBD1 (6 bases). Trimming shortened V by 5 bases and J by 7 bases, and 12 bases separated the two germline ends. This CDR3 is 14 amino acids long. From germline, CDR1 is MDHEN and CDR2 SYDVKM. CDR3: CASSRDTTNSPLHF. As DNA, the CDR3 is TGTGCCAGCAGTCGGGACACCACGAATTCACCCCTCCACTTT.

The chain carries TRBV30 and TRBJ2-3; D may be TRBD2 (5 bases). The CDR3 consists of 13 residues. Trimming left V 5 bases short and J 5 bases short, with 14 bases between. Germline CDR1 is GTSNPN and CDR2 is SVGIG (reference sequence). CDR3 bases: TGTGCCTGGTTGGCGGGCTTGGTAGATACGCAGTATTTT. Encoded protein: CAWLAGLVDTQYF.

This chain uses TRBV10-3 with TRBJ2-7, with D unresolved. With 0 bases removed from V and 0 bases from J, the gap between germline ends came to 9 bases. Germline-derived CDR1 and CDR2 are ENHRY and SYGVKD. The CDR3 is 15 residues long. The CDR3 DNA sequence: TGTGCCATCAGTGAGTCACAGACGAGCTCCTACGAGCAGTACTTC. It is translated as CAISESQTSSYEQYF.